This T cell receptor beta chain came from a study of blood T cell repertoires in COVID-19. On the study more broadly: Samples taken during acute and convalescent COVID-19 were collected in the United States, Italy and Spain. T cells, B-cell-depleted T cells, or PBMCs supplied cDNA or gDNA.

The CDR3 is made up of 15 amino acids. The ends lost 3 bases at V and 4 bases at J; junction bases unmatched: 3. The germline CDR1 and CDR2 sequences are SEHNR and FQNEAQ (reference sequence). Original analysis: Using reference gene primer amplification, nucleated cell counts were estimated. Data came from immunoSEQ multiplex PCR; TCRdb stores just in-frame clones and leaves some out. V and J calls and clone size are as listed in that table; D and trimming were resolved from the DNA. This sample has around 100,000 clones, with 70% to 90% found just once. The chain employs TRBV7-9 and TRBJ1-3; TRBD1 matches at 10 bases. The sample consisted of peripheral blood. This clonotype was obtained from a human donor in a cohort sampled during active COVID-19. CDR3 sequence (DNA): TGTGCCAGCAGCTTGGGGACAGGGGCCGGAAACACCATATATTTT. This translates into CASSLGTGAGNTIYF.